Shown below are 10 T cell receptor beta chains from a single sample sequenced in a study of radiation and T cells in renal cell carcinoma. Time point indicated: blood 4 weeks post-SBRT, at nephrectomy. Treatment here: 15 Gy SBRT to primary tumor, nephrectomy 4 weeks later. Produced via immunoSEQ multiplex PCR; TCRdb's table is partial and in-frame only. Of over 30,000 clones detected, 81% appear once; the ten largest clones hold roughly 30%. This specimen was blood, taken from a patient whose treatment included radiotherapy and nephrectomy. These receptors all stem from a man aged 55-75 years with renal cell carcinoma.

The V gene is TRBV5-6, the J gene TRBJ1-2; D not certain. The CDR3 is made up of 12 amino acids. Germline values: CDR1 SGHDT, CDR2 YYEEEE. The germline V and J ends were trimmed by 7 bases and 4 bases, with 11 bases remaining between them. CDR3 residues: CASRGTAYGYTF. CDR3 coding DNA: TGTGCCAGCCGGGGAACAGCCTATGGCTACACCTTC. The variable domain in full, completed from reference TRBV5-6 and TRBJ1-2, reads DAGVTQSPTHLIKTRGQQVTLRCSPKSGHDTVSWYQQALGQGPQFIFQYYEEEERQRGNFPDRFSGHQFPNYSSELNVNALLLGDSALYLCASRGTAYGYTFGSGTRLTVV.

This rearrangement joins TRBV2 to TRBJ2-2, with 9 positions matching TRBD1. J gave up 3 bases and V 6 bases, and 2 bases lay outside the gene matches. Germline CDR1 SNHLY, CDR2 FYNNEI. The CDR3 runs to 14 residues. CDR3 nucleotides: TGTGCCAGCAGCCGGGACAGGGACACCGGGGAGCTGTTTTTT. Its translation is CASSRDRDTGELFF. Full variable domain (remainder filled in from reference TRBV2 and TRBJ2-2): EPEVTQTPSHQVTQMGQEVILRCVPISNHLYFYWYRQILGQKVEFLVSFYNNEISEKSEIFDDQFSVERPDGSNFTLKIRSTKLEDSAMYFCASSRDRDTGELFFGEGSRLTVL.

The chain has TRBV6-1 and TRBJ2-3, with 10 bases aligning to TRBD2. The CDR3 spans 14 residues. CDR1 MNHNS and CDR2 SASEGT come from the germline V gene. The V and J ends lost 6 bases and 3 bases, in that order; junction bases with no gene match: 3. CDR3 loop: CASRAGGPTDTQYF. For the CDR3, the DNA is TGTGCCAGCAGAGCGGGAGGGCCAACAGATACGCAGTATTTT.

This chain joins TRBV9 and TRBJ2-2, with 7 bases that match TRBD2. The V gene end was trimmed by 0 bases and the J gene end by 6 bases; junction bases not matched to a gene: 5. This CDR3 contains 15 residues. CDR1 SGDLS and CDR2 YYNGEE come from the germline V gene. DNA of the CDR3: TGTGCCAGCAGCGTAGGGGGGAGGGACGCCGGGGAGCTGTTTTTT. Its protein is CASSVGGRDAGELFF.

The J gene is TRBJ2-2, the V gene TRBV11-2; weak D call: TRBD2 (6 bases). V was trimmed by 5 bases and J by 3 bases, leaving 13 bases between them. This CDR3 is built from 15 residues. CDR1 is SGHAT and CDR2 is FQNNGV in the germline V gene. The CDR3 sequence is CASSHTGGYTGELFF. DNA of the CDR3: TGTGCCAGCAGCCACACCGGGGGATACACCGGGGAGCTGTTTTTT.

The chain employs TRBV7-9 and TRBJ1-4; D not resolved. V was pared by 1 base and J by 8 bases, with 14 bases between. The CDR3 totals 15 residues. CDR1 and CDR2 from the germline V gene are SEHNR and FQNEAQ (reference sequence). The CDR3 DNA reads TGTGCCAGCAGCTTAGGGTACCGCCTTGGGGAAAAACTGTTTTTT. It encodes CASSLGYRLGEKLFF.

The chain carries TRBV4-3 and TRBJ2-4; 8 bases align to TRBD2. Germline CDR1 reads LGHNA; CDR2 reads YSLEER. Losses at the gene ends were 2 bases for V and 0 bases for J; bases not matched to a gene: 0. This CDR3 contains 15 residues. CDR3 sequence: CASSQLAGAKNIQYF. In DNA form, the CDR3 reads TGCGCCAGCAGCCAACTAGCGGGAGCCAAAAACATTCAGTACTTC.

This clone was seen a few times. The rearrangement links TRBV10-3 to TRBJ2-1, with unresolved D. The CDR3 spans 14 residues. Trimming pared 8 bases from V and 5 bases from J, leaving 16 bases between. CDR1 is ENHRY, CDR2 SYGVKD, per germline. The CDR3 DNA follows: TGTGCCATCTCTCCCCAAGGCAGCCACAATGAGCAGTTCTTC. It is translated as CAISPQGSHNEQFF.

V usage is TRBV7-8 and J usage is TRBJ2-3; 8 bases are shared with TRBD2. This CDR3 comprises 15 residues. J was trimmed by 6 bases and V by 5 bases; bases with no gene match: 10. Germline V gene data show CDR1 as SGHVS and CDR2 as FQNEAQ. CDR3 bases: TGTGCCAGCAGCCCTGGGGGGACTAGTACCGATACGCAGTATTTT. It codes for CASSPGGTSTDTQYF.

This chain connects TRBV27 to TRBJ2-5; 9 bases agree with TRBD1. The CDR3 is made up of 15 amino acids. In germline, CDR1 is MNHEY, CDR2 SMNVEV (reference sequence). J gave up 5 bases and V 6 bases, and 10 bases lay outside the gene matches. The CDR3: CASRFGTGSLETQYF. In nucleotides, the CDR3 is TGTGCCAGCAGATTTGGGACAGGGAGTTTGGAGACCCAGTACTTC.